This T cell receptor beta chain was found in a study of Ad26.COV2.S vaccination and SARS-CoV-2 variants. Study results and caveats: Vaccine recipients surpassed placebo recipients in spike-specific TCR breadth.

A note on this clone: Its matching antigen is unknown.

V was shortened by 7 bases and J by 0 bases, with 11 bases between the two germline ends. The CDR3 has 14 residues. Germline CDR1 and CDR2: LGHDT and YNNKEL (reference sequence). Profiled with immunoSEQ multiplex PCR; TCRdb holds only in-frame clones, not every one. The sample has fewer than 400,000 clones; approximately 86% are singletons. This sample's treatment: about 20 received Ad26.COV2.S at low or high dose, single or two shots; roughly five received placebo; per-sample allocation not given. The study sampled participants on day 63 after the first vaccine or placebo injection. Aged 18-55 years, donor was enrolled in Boston in 2020.

The sample in question was peripheral blood, obtained in a trial of Ad26.COV2.S vaccine versus placebo. The sequence was collected from a person aged 18-65 years who received the Ad26.COV2.S COVID-19 vaccine or a placebo. The rearrangement uses TRBV3-1 (or the pseudogene TRBV3-2) and TRBJ2-3; D is perhaps TRBD1 or TRBD2 (5 bases each). The CDR3 loop is CASTGTVSTDTQYF. CDR3 nucleotide sequence: TGTGCCAGCACCGGGACCGTGAGCACAGATACGCAGTATTTT.